The rows below give T cell receptor beta chains drawn from one sample of a study of vaccination and CD4 T cells after COVID-19. Each CDR3 protein gets one entry after TCRdb re-called the PCR reads with MiXCR. The sample consists of about 7,100 distinct CDR3 sequences, roughly two thirds of them appearing once. These receptors are not linked to any known antigen. Sequencing was done on a sample of CD4+ T cells from blood, cultured in vitro. These receptors all stem from a human donor who had recovered from COVID-19. CDR3s include the opening cysteine and the closing phenylalanine or tryptophan. D genes are given only for firm matches. Clone size is shown for a subset of rows, as once, few, many or a class of expanded clone.

- 18 - TRBV7-2 CASSLRGFGGRRTDTQYF
- 14 - TRBV6-2/TRBV6-3 CASSYILPSDTQYF
- 12 - TRBV19 CASSIGAGEQYF
- 16 - TRBV27 CASSRIRGLSSYEQYF
- 16 - TRBV20-1 CSARTPGTPSNQPQHF
- 13 - TRBV6-1 CASSISGNQPQHF
- 16 TRBD1 TRBV6-1 CASSGQGFQGHYGYTF
- 12 - TRBV7-2 CASSHFTDTQYF
- 14 - TRBV27 CASSLWGNNSPLHF
few 16 TRBD2 TRBV24-1 CATSDSLAGTYNEQFF
- 15 TRBD2 TRBV7-2 CASSFSGGSYNEQFF
- 20 TRBD1 TRBV6-2/TRBV6-3 CASSYPSVGQAGWGNTEAFF
- 14 - TRBV6-2/TRBV6-3 CASSYVSSNQPQHF
- 15 TRBD1 TRBV7-9 CASSPRGQGPQPQHF
- 15 - TRBV30 CAWSVLSDSNQPQHF
medium-sized 13 - TRBV20-1 CSALVRYQETQYF
medium-sized 14 TRBD1 TRBV7-9 CASTSGDRHYGYTF
- 14 TRBD2 TRBV19 CASNPGPRGNEQYF
large 15 TRBD2 TRBV6-2/TRBV6-3 CASIYGLAGFYEQYF
- 16 TRBD2 TRBV19 CASSIPSGRRVNEQFF
- 16 TRBD1 TRBV18 CASSPQGAGYNSPLHF
- 17 TRBD2 TRBV5-6 CASSRIFLTSGPETQYF
- 14 - TRBV7-2 CASSPGTRGETQYF
- 13 - TRBV10-1 CATRTAKNTEAFF
- 14 TRBD1 TRBV6-1 CASRDRVGYYGYTF
- 17 TRBD1 TRBV6-5 CASSFSSAGTVNYGYTF
- 15 TRBD2 TRBV7-8 CASSFRAGGQDTQYF
- 13 - TRBV19 CASSQQETSGYTF
- 15 TRBD1 TRBV19 CATQDRPGGNQPQHF
- 9 - TRBV20-1 CSAGETQYF
- 15 - TRBV7-3 CASSHKQLNTGELFF
- 15 - TRBV7-2 CASSLEGLRGGGYTF
- 12 - TRBV20-1 CSARPGVAEAFF
- 14 - TRBV20-1 CSAPGLPSNQPQHF
- 14 TRBD2 TRBV7-2 CASSSSGRGETQYF
few 15 TRBD1 TRBV7-3 CASSSTPGTGTVETF
- 15 TRBD2 TRBV19 CASSTRAGLGETQYF
- 15 - TRBV4-1 CASSERTNGNTEAFF
- 17 TRBD2 TRBV28 CASSPRTSGRPAYEQYF
few 13 - TRBV6-2/TRBV6-3 CASNLVMNTEAFF